This T cell receptor (beta chain) was profiled in a study of T cells in Graves' hyperthyroidism and ophthalmopathy. At the level of the study: Before any treatment, at initial diagnosis, peripheral blood was collected.

Trimming stripped 3 bases from V and 0 bases from J, with 6 bases between. CDR3 length equals 13 residues. RNA transcripts yielded amplified TCR beta CDR3 regions. RT-PCR in the first round (using the HTBI primer set) targeted the TCR CDR3. TCRdb re-analysed the multiplex PCR reads in MiXCR, keeping a single row per CDR3 protein. This sample carries about 640,000 distinct CDR3 sequences, around 21% of them seen once, and the ten largest clones take over 30%. Diagnoses used clinical symptoms, serum thyroxine and TRAb, thyroid ultrasound and orbital computed tomography. About 9.4 ml fresh peripheral blood yielded the PBMCs. Whole-study findings and limits: The authors' 13 V-J model separated ophthalmopathy from stable hyperthyroidism.

This clonotype was picked up a small number of times. Its antigen is not known. Sequenced sample: blood. This clonotype originated in a man younger than 40 with Graves' ophthalmopathy. The V call is TRBV12-3 or TRBV12-4, the J call TRBJ2-7; D not certain. CDR3 in DNA: TGTGCCAGCAGTTTCCAGAACTCCTACGAGCAGTACTTC. Amino acid sequence: CASSFQNSYEQYF.